This T cell receptor (beta chain) was identified in a study of CD8+ T cells in alopecia areata. Study background: Treatment comprised oral tofacitinib, 5 to 10 mg twice daily, in treated patients. Tofacitinib administration persisted for 6 to 18 months, succeeded by 6 months off drug. Study-level results: Shared TCR sequences were less clear between patients than in mice, possibly partly from HLA diversity. Greater clonality was observed in lesional scalp samples, especially alopecia totalis/universalis, versus normal scalp.

Following RNA extraction, reverse transcription yielded cDNA that acted as the sequencing template. Profiling relied on immunoSEQ multiplex PCR, and the TCRdb table lists in-frame clones only, not all of them. The sample has about 160,000 clones, around 47% seen once. This clone came up a few times. Its antigen is not identified. Germline CDR1 SQVTM, CDR2 ANQGSEA. CDR3 length equals 13 residues. V gave up 4 bases and J gave up 5 bases, with 12 bases separating them. The chain employs TRBV29-1 and TRBJ1-5; D not resolved. The material sequenced was CD4+ T cells sorted from blood. This sequence originates from a human donor with alopecia areata. This CDR3 is CSVVVSNDQPQHF. The DNA of the CDR3 is TGCAGCGTTGTTGTGTCCAATGATCAGCCCCAGCATTTT. Filled out from reference TRBV29-1 and TRBJ1-5, the complete variable domain reads SAVISQKPSRDICQRGTSLTIQCQVDSQVTMMFWYRQQPGQSLTLIATANQGSEATYESGFVIDKFPISRPNLTFSTLTVSNMSPEDSSIYLCSVVVSNDQPQHFGDGTRLSIL.